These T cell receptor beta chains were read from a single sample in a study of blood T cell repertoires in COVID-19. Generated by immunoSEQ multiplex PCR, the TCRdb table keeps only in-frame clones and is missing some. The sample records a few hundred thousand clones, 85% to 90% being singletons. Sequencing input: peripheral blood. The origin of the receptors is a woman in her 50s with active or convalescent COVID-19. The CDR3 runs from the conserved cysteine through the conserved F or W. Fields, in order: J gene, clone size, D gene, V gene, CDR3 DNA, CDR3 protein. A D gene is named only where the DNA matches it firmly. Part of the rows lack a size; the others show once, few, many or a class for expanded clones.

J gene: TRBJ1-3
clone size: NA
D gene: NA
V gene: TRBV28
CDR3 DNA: TGTGCCAGCAGTCCCGGACAGTCCTCTGGAAACACCATATATTTT
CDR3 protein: CASSPGQSSGNTIYF

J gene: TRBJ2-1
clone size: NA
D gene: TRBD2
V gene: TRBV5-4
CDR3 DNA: TGTGCCAGCAGCTTGATGGTAGCGGGGGGTCCTAGCTCCTACAATGAGCAGTTCTTC
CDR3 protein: CASSLMVAGGPSSYNEQFF

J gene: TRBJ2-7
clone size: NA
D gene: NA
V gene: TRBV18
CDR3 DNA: TGTGCCAGCTCACCACCACAGCAGTCCGAGCAGTACTTC
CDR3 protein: CASSPPQQSEQYF

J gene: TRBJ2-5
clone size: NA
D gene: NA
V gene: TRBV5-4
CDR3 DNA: TGTGCCAGCAGCCGGGACTCCCGGCAGACCCAGTACTTC
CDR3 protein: CASSRDSRQTQYF

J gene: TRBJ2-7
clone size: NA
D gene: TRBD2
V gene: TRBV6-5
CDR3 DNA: TGTGCCAGCAGCTCCACCGGCGGGAGGGCCTACGAGCAGTACTTC
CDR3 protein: CASSSTGGRAYEQYF

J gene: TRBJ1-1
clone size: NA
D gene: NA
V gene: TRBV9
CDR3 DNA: TGTGCCAGCAGCGCTAGGACGGGCGGGACTGAAGCTTTCTTT
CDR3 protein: CASSARTGGTEAFF

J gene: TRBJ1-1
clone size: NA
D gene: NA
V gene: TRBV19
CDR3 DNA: TGTGCCAGTACCCTCGGGGGGGACTTGAACACTGAAGCTTTCTTT
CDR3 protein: CASTLGGDLNTEAFF

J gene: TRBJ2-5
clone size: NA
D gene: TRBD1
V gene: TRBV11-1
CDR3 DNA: TGTGCCAGCAGCTCGAACAGGGGGTACCAAGAGACCCAGTACTTC
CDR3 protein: CASSSNRGYQETQYF

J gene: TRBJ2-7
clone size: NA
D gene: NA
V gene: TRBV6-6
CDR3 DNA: TGTGCCAGCAGTTCCGCAACTATCTACGAGCAGTACTTC
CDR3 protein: CASSSATIYEQYF

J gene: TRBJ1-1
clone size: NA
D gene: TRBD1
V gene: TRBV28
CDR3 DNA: TGTGCCAGCATTGCAGGGGGGACGATGAACACTGAAGCTTTCTTT
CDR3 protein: CASIAGGTMNTEAFF

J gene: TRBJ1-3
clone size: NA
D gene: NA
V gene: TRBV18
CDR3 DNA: TGTGCCAGCTCACCGGTCGACAGCCGCTCTGGAAACACCATATATTTT
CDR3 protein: CASSPVDSRSGNTIYF

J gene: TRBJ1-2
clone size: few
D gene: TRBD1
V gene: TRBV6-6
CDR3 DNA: TGTGCCAGCAGTTACTCCGCCGGGACAGGGGAATATGGCTACACCTTC
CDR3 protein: CASSYSAGTGEYGYTF

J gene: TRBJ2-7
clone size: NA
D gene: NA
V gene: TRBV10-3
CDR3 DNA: TGTGCCATCAGCAGCGGTACCTACGAGCAGTACTTC
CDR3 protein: CAISSGTYEQYF

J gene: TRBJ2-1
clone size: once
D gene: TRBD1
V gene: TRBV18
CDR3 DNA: TGTGCCAGCTCACCGGACAGGGCTTACAATGAGCAGTTCTTC
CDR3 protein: CASSPDRAYNEQFF

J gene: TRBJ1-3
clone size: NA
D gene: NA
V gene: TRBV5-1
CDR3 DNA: TGCGCCAGCAGCCTGGGACCTCTCGGGGCTGGAAACACCATATATTTT
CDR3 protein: CASSLGPLGAGNTIYF

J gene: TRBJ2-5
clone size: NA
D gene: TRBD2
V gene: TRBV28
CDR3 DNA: TGTGCCAGCAGCTTGGGACTAGCGGGAGGCTCCAAAGAGACCCAGTACTTC
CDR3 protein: CASSLGLAGGSKETQYF

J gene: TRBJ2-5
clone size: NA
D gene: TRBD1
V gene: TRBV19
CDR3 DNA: TGTGCCAGTAGGGGGACAGCAGAGTTCCAAGAGACCCAGTACTTC
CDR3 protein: CASRGTAEFQETQYF

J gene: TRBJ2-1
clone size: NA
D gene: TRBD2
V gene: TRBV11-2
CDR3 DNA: TGTGCCAGCAGCTTAGCCAGCGGGAACAATGAGCAGTTCTTC
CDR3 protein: CASSLASGNNEQFF

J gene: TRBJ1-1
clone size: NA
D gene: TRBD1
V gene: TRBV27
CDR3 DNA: TGTGCCAGCAGTTTTGGGGACAGGGGGCGCGCTGAAGCTTTCTTT
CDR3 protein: CASSFGDRGRAEAFF

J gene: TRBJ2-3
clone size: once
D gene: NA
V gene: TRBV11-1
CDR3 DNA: TGTGCCAGCAGCTTCCACAGGGTTCCTGGCACAGATACGCAGTATTTT
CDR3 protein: CASSFHRVPGTDTQYF

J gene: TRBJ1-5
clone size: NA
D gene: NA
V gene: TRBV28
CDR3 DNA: TGTGCCAGCACGAGGGGGGGGAGCAATCAGCCCCAGCATTTT
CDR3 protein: CASTRGGSNQPQHF

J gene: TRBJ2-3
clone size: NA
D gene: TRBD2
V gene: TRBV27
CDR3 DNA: TGTGCCAGCAGTTTTGGGACTAGCGGGACAGATACGCAGTATTTT
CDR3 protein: CASSFGTSGTDTQYF

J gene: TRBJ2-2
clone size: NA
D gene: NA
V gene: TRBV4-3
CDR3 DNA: TGCGCCAGCAGCCAAGGGGACAAGAACACCGGGGAGCTGTTTTTT
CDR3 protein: CASSQGDKNTGELFF

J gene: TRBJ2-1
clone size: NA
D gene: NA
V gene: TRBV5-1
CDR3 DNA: TGCGCCAGCAGCTTCCACGCTGTTGAGACCTACAATGAGCAGTTCTTC
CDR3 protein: CASSFHAVETYNEQFF

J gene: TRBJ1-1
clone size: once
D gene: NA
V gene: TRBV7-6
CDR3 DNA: TGTGCCAGCAGCTTAGTAGCAGGGTCGAACACTGAAGCTTTCTTT
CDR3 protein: CASSLVAGSNTEAFF

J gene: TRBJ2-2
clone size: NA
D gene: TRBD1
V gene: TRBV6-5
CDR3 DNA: TGTGCCAGCAGGACAGGGGAGACCGGGGAGCTGTTTTTT
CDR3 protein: CASRTGETGELFF

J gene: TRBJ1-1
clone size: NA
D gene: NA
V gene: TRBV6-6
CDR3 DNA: TGTGCCAGCAGTTCCGAGGCCTACACTGAAGCTTTCTTT
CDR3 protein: CASSSEAYTEAFF

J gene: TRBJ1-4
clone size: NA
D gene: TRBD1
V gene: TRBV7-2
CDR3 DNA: TGTGCCAGCAGCCCGACAGGGGTTGGTGAAAAACTGTTTTTT
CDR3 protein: CASSPTGVGEKLFF

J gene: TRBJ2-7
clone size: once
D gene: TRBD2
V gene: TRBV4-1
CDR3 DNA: TGCGCCAGCAGCCAAGATCGCGGGAGGGCCTACCCCTACGAGCAGTACTTC
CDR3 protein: CASSQDRGRAYPYEQYF

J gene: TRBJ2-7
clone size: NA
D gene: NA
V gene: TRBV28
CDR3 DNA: TGTGCCAGCACAGGGCCCCTCTACGAGCAGTACTTC
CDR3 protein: CASTGPLYEQYF

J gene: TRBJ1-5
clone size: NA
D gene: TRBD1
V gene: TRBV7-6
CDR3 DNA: TGTGCCAGCAGAGCCGGACAGGAACCCAATCAGCCCCAGCATTTT
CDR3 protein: CASRAGQEPNQPQHF

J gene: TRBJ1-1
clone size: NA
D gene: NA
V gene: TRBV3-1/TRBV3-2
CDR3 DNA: TGTGCCAGCAGTACGGTGGACACTGAAGCTTTCTTT
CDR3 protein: CASSTVDTEAFF

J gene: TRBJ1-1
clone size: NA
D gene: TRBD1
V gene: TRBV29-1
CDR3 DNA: TGCAGCGCCGGACAGGGTACCACTGAAGCTTTCTTT
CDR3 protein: CSAGQGTTEAFF

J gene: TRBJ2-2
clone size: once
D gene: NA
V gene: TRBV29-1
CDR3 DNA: TGCAGCGTTGTAACAGGACAACTAAACACCGGGGAGCTGTTTTTT
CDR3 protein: CSVVTGQLNTGELFF

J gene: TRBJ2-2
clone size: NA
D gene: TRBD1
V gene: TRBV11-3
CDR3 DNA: TGTGCCAGCAGCTTATCAGGGACAGCCGGGGAGCTGTTTTTT
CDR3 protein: CASSLSGTAGELFF

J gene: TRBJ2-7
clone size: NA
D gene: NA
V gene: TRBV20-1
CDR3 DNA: TGCAGTGCTAGTCCCCCGGAGGAACCCTACGAGCAGTACTTC
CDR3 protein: CSASPPEEPYEQYF

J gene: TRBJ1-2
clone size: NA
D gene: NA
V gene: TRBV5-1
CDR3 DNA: TGCGCCAGCAGCGAAACAGGGCTCTATGGCTACACCTTC
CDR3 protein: CASSETGLYGYTF

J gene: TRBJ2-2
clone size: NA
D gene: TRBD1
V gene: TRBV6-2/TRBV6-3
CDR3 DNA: TGTGCCAGCAGTTTTACAGGGGCTGACACCGGGGAGCTGTTTTTT
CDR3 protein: CASSFTGADTGELFF

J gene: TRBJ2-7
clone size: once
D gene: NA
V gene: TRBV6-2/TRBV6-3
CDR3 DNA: TGTGCCAGCAGTTACCCCCCGTCTTACGAGCAGTACTTC
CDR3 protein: CASSYPPSYEQYF

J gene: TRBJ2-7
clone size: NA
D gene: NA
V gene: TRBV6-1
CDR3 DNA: TGTGCCAGCAGTGACGGGTACGAGCAGTACTTC
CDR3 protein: CASSDGYEQYF

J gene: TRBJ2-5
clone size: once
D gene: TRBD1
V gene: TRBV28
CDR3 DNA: TGTGCCAGCAGTCTTCGACAGGGAATGGGGGAGACCCAGTACTTC
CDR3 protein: CASSLRQGMGETQYF

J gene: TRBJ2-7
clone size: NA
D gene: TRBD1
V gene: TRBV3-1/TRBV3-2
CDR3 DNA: TGTGCCAGCAGCCCTTGGGACAGGTTAATCAACGAGCAGTACTTC
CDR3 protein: CASSPWDRLINEQYF

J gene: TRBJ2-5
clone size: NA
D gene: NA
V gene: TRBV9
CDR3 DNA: TGTGCCAGCAGCGTAGGGTCTAGCCACCAAGAGACCCAGTACTTC
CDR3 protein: CASSVGSSHQETQYF

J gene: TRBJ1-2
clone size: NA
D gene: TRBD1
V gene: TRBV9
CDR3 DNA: TGTGCCAGCAGCGTGGGGGGACAGACCGGTGGGAGCTACACCTTC
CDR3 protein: CASSVGGQTGGSYTF

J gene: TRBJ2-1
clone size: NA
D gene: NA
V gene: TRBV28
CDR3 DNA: TGTGCCAGCTCCGACGTTGCCAGGCCGTTCTTC
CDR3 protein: CASSDVARPFF

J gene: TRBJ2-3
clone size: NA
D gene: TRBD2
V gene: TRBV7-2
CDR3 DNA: TGTGCCAGCAGCTTAGATGGTTTACTAGCGGTGACAGATACGCAGTATTTT
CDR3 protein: CASSLDGLLAVTDTQYF

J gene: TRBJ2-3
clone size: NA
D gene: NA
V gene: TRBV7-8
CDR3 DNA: TGTGCCAGCAGCTTAGGGACAGCTTACACAGATACGCAGTATTTT
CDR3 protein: CASSLGTAYTDTQYF

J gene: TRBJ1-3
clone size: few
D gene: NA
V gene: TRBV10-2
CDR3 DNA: TGCGCCGCGAAGGCAGGGGCCTCTGGAAACACCATATATTTT
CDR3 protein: CAAKAGASGNTIYF

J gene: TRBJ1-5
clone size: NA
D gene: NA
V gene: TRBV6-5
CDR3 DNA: TGTGCCAGCAGTTCAGTTGTTACCAATCAGCCCCAGCATTTT
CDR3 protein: CASSSVVTNQPQHF

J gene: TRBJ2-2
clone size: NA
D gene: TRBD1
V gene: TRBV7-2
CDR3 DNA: TGTGCCAGCAGCCCCGGACAGGCAAGTTCGAACACCGGGGAGCTGTTTTTT
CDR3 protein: CASSPGQASSNTGELFF

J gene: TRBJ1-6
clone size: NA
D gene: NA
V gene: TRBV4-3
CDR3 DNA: TGCGCCAGCAGCCAAGTCGGCGGGATTAATTCACCCCTCCACTTT
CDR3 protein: CASSQVGGINSPLHF

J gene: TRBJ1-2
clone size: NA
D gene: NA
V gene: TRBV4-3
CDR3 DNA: TGCGCCAGCAGCCAAGATCCGGCGGGAAACTATGGCTACACCTTC
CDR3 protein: CASSQDPAGNYGYTF

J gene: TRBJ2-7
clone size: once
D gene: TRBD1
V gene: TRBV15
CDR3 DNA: TGTGCCACCAGCAGAGATGGCCGCTTTGGACAGGGGATCGCCTACGAGCAGTACTTC
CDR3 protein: CATSRDGRFGQGIAYEQYF

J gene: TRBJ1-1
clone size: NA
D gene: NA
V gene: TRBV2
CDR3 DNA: TGTGCCAGCAGACACCCTGACAACACTAACACTGAAGCTTTCTTT
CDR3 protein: CASRHPDNTNTEAFF